What follows is one T cell receptor (beta chain) and its context. Profiling relied on immunoSEQ multiplex PCR, and the TCRdb table lists in-frame clones only, not all of them. The sample yields about 190,000 clones, nearly 90% seen once. V lost 3 bases and J 1 base, leaving 9 bases between the germline ends. Germline V lookup: CDR1 KGHSH, CDR2 LQKENI. The CDR3 extends over 14 amino acids. The record originates from a study of blood T cell repertoires in COVID-19. Input material: peripheral blood. The sequence was collected from a woman between 35 and 50 years old who had recovered from COVID-19. The chain employs TRBV18 and TRBJ2-5; possibly TRBD1 for D (6 bases). CDR3: CASSPTGLQETQYF. In nucleotides, the CDR3 is TGTGCCAGCTCACCGACAGGCCTCCAAGAGACCCAGTACTTC.